Listed here are 28 T cell receptor beta chains from one sample, sequenced in a study of T cells in women clearing cervical HPV infection (dated by TCRdb to the late 2010s). Library generation was performed with the immunoSEQ multiplex PCR assay. Sourced from immuneACCESS, this table was stored by TCRdb with only in-frame sequences that have V and J called. A share of the clones is absent; for the studies checked, an unresolved V gene accounts for under half, and the remainder has no known explanation. This sample's listing comprises approximately 30,000 clones. The ten largest clones represent 1.6% of the sample. The specimen was blood buffy coat. These receptors were collected from a woman aged 18 to 75 with a cervical HPV16 infection that either progressed to CIN3+ or cleared (not recorded which).

About this clone itself: The read terminates 3 residues before the CDR3 end, so the remaining end is supplied by the germline J gene. The rearrangement joins TRBV29-1 to TRBJ1-4; 12 nucleotides agree with TRBD1. The CDR3 extends over 17 amino acids. The V gene's germline CDR1 is SQVTM and CDR2 ANQGSEA. The V and J ends lost 4 bases and 6 bases, in that order; junction bases with no gene match: 12. The CDR3 protein is CSVGGTGGDIWDEKLFF. CDR3 DNA (partial): TGCAGCGTTGGTGGGACAGGGGGCGATATATGGGATGAAAAA.

Note on this clone: The missing CDR3 end, 3 residues past where the read stops, is filled in from the germline J gene. V and J are TRBV29-1 and TRBJ2-3; D possibly corresponds to TRBD1 (5 bases). Between the trimmed V and J ends, which lost 5 bases and 5 bases, there was a span of 14 bases. Germline V gene data show CDR1 as SQVTM and CDR2 as ANQGSEA. This CDR3 is built from 13 residues. Incomplete CDR3 DNA: TGCAGCGTTACCTGGGCAGGGCAAGATACG. It encodes CSVTWAGQDT. In full, the CDR3 is CSVTWAGQDTQYF.

Note on this clone: The CDR3 end is not reached by the read, which stops 3 residues before it; the germline J gene fills it in. V is TRBV30 and J is TRBJ2-5, with TRBD1 as a possible D gene (6 bases). V shed 0 bases and J shed 5 bases, with 28 bases lying between them. From germline, CDR1 is GTSNPN and CDR2 SVGIG (reference sequence). The CDR3 loop spans 19 amino acids. The CDR3 DNA, read in part, is TGTGCCTGGAGTGTACCGGACAGCCCTCCGCCCCTCAAGGCGGAGACC. Its translation: CAWSVPDSPPPLKAET. The whole CDR3 sequence reads CAWSVPDSPPPLKAETQYF.

About this clone: The read halts 3 residues ahead of the CDR3 end, with the missing end drawn from the germline J gene. The chain uses TRBV15 and TRBJ2-5; D possibly corresponds to TRBD2 (6 bases). The ends were cut back, 5 bases at V and 4 bases at J, with 14 bases in the middle. The CDR3 length is 14 residues. Germline V CDR1 and CDR2: LNHNV, YYDKDF (reference sequence). The CDR3 sequence: CATSSRGGVETQYF. The covered CDR3 bases are TGTGCCACCAGCTCAAGAGGAGGGGTAGAGACC.

Comment on this clone: The read halts 3 residues ahead of the CDR3 end, with the missing end drawn from the germline J gene. This chain links TRBV29-1 with TRBJ2-1; possible D gene TRBD2, 5 bases. Trimming stripped 2 bases from V and 1 base from J, with 12 bases between. The CDR3 runs 15 residues. Germline V gene lookup returns CDR1 SQVTM and CDR2 ANQGSEA. The CDR3 spells CSVEPGVASYNEQFF. CDR3 bases read: TGCAGCGTTGAACCCGGGGTAGCTTCCTACAATGAG.

Turning to this clone: The read falls 3 residues short of the CDR3 end, and the missing part is taken from the germline J gene. The chain employs TRBV5-8 and TRBJ1-4; a possible D gene is TRBD1 (6 bases). V was pared by 1 base and J by 10 bases, with 14 bases between. The CDR3 totals 14 residues. Germline CDR1 and CDR2: SGHTS and YDEGEE. CDR3 DNA (partial): TGTGCCAGCAGCTTGTCCCGGGACATTGGAAAA. Translating gives CASSLSRDIGK. The complete CDR3 reads CASSLSRDIGKLFF.

A remark on this clone: The read falls 3 residues short of the CDR3 end, and the missing part is taken from the germline J gene. The chain has TRBV2 and TRBJ1-4; 9 bases agree with TRBD1. CDR3 length equals 14 residues. Germline values: CDR1 SNHLY, CDR2 FYNNEI. CDR3 loop: CASTGTGTNSPLFF. The DNA read from the CDR3 is TGTGCCAGCACCGGGACAGGGACCAATTCACCA.

The DNA read from the CDR3 is TGCAGTGCCGACCCGCCTACAGGGCCCGGGGAG. The encoded protein is CSADPPTGPGE. The entire CDR3 sequence reads CSADPPTGPGELFF. The chain is built from TRBV20-1 and TRBJ2-2; perhaps TRBD1 as D (6 bases). The read gets to within 3 residues of the CDR3 end, and the germline J gene fills in the rest. In germline, CDR1 is DFQATT, CDR2 SNEGSKA (reference sequence). With 6 bases removed from V and 6 bases from J, the gap between germline ends came to 17 bases. CDR3 size: 14 residues.

A note on this clone: The read gets to within 3 residues of the CDR3 end, and the germline J gene fills in the rest. V is TRBV2 and J is TRBJ1-5; D might be TRBD1 (5 bases). Germline V gene sequence: CDR1 SNHLY, CDR2 FYNNEI. V was trimmed by 5 bases and J by 1 base, leaving 12 bases between them. This CDR3 is built from 15 residues. The CDR3 DNA, read in part, is TGTGCCAGCAGTCCAGGGCTAGGGAGCAATCAGCCC. Translation: CASSPGLGSNQP. The whole CDR3 sequence reads CASSPGLGSNQPQHF.

The CDR3 protein is CASSMGVWTRGLATNEKLFF. The covered CDR3 bases are TGTGCCAGTAGTATGGGTGTCTGGACCCGGGGTTTAGCAACTAATGAAAAA. The genes are TRBV19 and TRBJ1-4, with D hard to call. The read ends 3 residues before the CDR3 terminus; that terminus is restored from the germline J gene. The germline CDR1 and CDR2 sequences are LNHDA and SQIVND (reference sequence). Trimming cost V 3 bases and J 0 bases, with 23 bases left between them. This CDR3 contains 20 residues. The variable domain in full, with the rest retrieved from reference TRBV19 and TRBJ1-4, is DGGITQSPKYLFRKEGQNVTLSCEQNLNHDAMYWYRQDPGQGLRLIYYSQIVNDFQKGDIAEGYSVSREKKESFPLTVTSAQKNPTAFYLCASSMGVWTRGLATNEKLFFGSGTQLSVL.

Details on this clone: The read halts 3 residues ahead of the CDR3 end, with the missing end drawn from the germline J gene. The chain is built from TRBV7-8 and TRBJ2-7; TRBD2 matches at 7 bases. V lost 5 bases and J lost 3; bases outside the gene matches: 10. Germline V gene lookup returns CDR1 SGHVS and CDR2 FQNEAQ. The CDR3 runs to 15 residues. The CDR3 reads CASSPEAGSIYEQYF. CDR3 DNA, as far as it was read: TGTGCCAGCAGCCCAGAAGCGGGGTCAATCTACGAG.

Comment on this clone: The observed sequence ends 3 residues before the CDR3 terminus, with the missing tail filled in from the germline J gene. The rearrangement uses TRBV29-1 and TRBJ1-4, with D perhaps TRBD1 (5 bases). The germline V and J ends were trimmed by 5 bases and 8 bases, with 15 bases remaining between them. The CDR3 runs to 13 residues. Per the germline V gene, CDR1 is SQVTM and CDR2 is ANQGSEA. The CDR3 loop is CSVSGHGGEKLFF. The sequenced CDR3 bases are TGCAGCGTTAGCGGACACGGGGGAGAAAAA. Filled out from reference TRBV29-1 and TRBJ1-4, the complete variable domain reads SAVISQKPSRDICQRGTSLTIQCQVDSQVTMMFWYRQQPGQSLTLIATANQGSEATYESGFVIDKFPISRPNLTFSTLTVSNMSPEDSSIYLCSVSGHGGEKLFFGSGTQLSVL.

Points on this clone: The CDR3 goes on 3 residues after the read ends, and that part is filled in from the germline J gene. V gene TRBV5-6 combines with J gene TRBJ1-3; D possibly corresponds to TRBD1 (6 bases). V shed 4 bases and J shed 4 bases, with 12 bases lying between them. CDR3 length equals 14 residues. Germline CDR1 and CDR2: SGHDT and YYEEEE. The CDR3 protein is CASSPQGVGNTIYF. The CDR3 DNA, read in part, is TGTGCCAGCAGCCCACAGGGAGTCGGAAACACC.

Comment on this clone: The read finishes 3 residues shy of the CDR3 end, and the germline J gene is used to complete it. The chain recombines TRBV20-1 with TRBJ2-1; 12 bases are a match to TRBD2. The germline gives CDR1 DFQATT, CDR2 SNEGSKA (reference sequence). J lost 8 bases, V lost 5 bases, and 13 bases had no gene match. The CDR3 covers 16 residues. The CDR3 DNA, read in part, is TGCAGTGCTGGAGCCCGACTAGCGGGAGCGTCGGATGAG. Protein sequence: CSAGARLAGASDE. The complete CDR3 sequence is CSAGARLAGASDEQFF.

To note about this clone: The read terminates 3 residues before the CDR3 end, so the remaining end is supplied by the germline J gene. V and J are TRBV19 and TRBJ2-2; TRBD1 might be the D (7 bases). Germline CDR1 is LNHDA and CDR2 is SQIVND (reference sequence). The CDR3 is 15 amino acids. CDR3 sequence reads: CASSGGGAGNSPLFF. The part of the CDR3 DNA that was read is TGTGCCAGTAGTGGAGGGGGCGCTGGGAATTCACCG.

To note about this clone: The read is 3 residues too short to cover the CDR3 end, so that end is filled in from the germline J gene. The J gene is TRBJ1-5, the V gene TRBV18; 8 bases match TRBD1. V dropped 2 bases and J dropped 5; count of bases not matched to a gene: 2. The CDR3 is made up of 14 amino acids. Germline V gives CDR1 KGHSH, CDR2 LQKENI. Here the CDR3 reads CASSPKTGDQPQHF. The DNA read from the CDR3 is TGTGCCAGCTCACCAAAGACAGGGGATCAGCCC.

In the case of this clone: The CDR3 goes on 3 residues after the read ends, and that part is filled in from the germline J gene. V usage is TRBV2 and J usage is TRBJ1-5; D is unclear. Germline CDR1 reads SNHLY; CDR2 reads FYNNEI. The V and J ends lost 3 bases and 3 bases respectively, with 18 bases between them. The CDR3 extends over 17 amino acids. CDR3 protein: CASSDTDSWEDNQPQHF. The sequenced part of the CDR3 DNA is TGTGCCAGCAGTGATACGGACTCATGGGAGGACAATCAGCCC.

As regards this clone: The missing CDR3 end, 3 residues past where the read stops, is filled in from the germline J gene. The chain joins TRBV10-3 to TRBJ1-2, with TRBD1 identical over 9 bases. Germline CDR1 ENHRY, CDR2 SYGVKD. With V trimmed by 3 bases and J by 5 bases, 7 bases remained unmatched. This CDR3 is built from 15 residues. CDR3 DNA, as far as it was read: TGTGCCATCAGTGAACAGGGGGCGGCGAGGTATGGC. This sequence encodes CAISEQGAARYG. The full CDR3 protein reads CAISEQGAARYGYTF.

In regard to this clone: Sequencing ends 3 residues short of the CDR3 end; the germline J gene provides the rest. The genes are TRBV6-4 and TRBJ2-7, with TRBD2 matching 12 bases. The germline V gene encodes CDR1 MRHNA and CDR2 SNTAGT. J was trimmed by 6 bases and V by 2 bases; bases with no gene match: 14. This CDR3 is 18 amino acids long. The sequenced part of the CDR3 DNA is TGTGCCAGCAGTGACCCTTACCCGCTAGCGGGAGGGCCGGGCGAG. This translates into CASSDPYPLAGGPGE. The full CDR3 protein reads CASSDPYPLAGGPGEQYF.

Points on this clone: The CDR3 end is not reached by the read, which stops 3 residues before it; the germline J gene fills it in. The chain couples TRBV6-2 or TRBV6-3 to TRBJ2-7, with D maybe TRBD1 (6 bases). The CDR3 contains 12 residues. The V and J ends lost 8 bases and 3 bases respectively, with 11 bases between them. Germline CDR1 MNHEY, CDR2 SVGEGT. CDR3 DNA (partial): TGTGCCAGCGGACAGACAAACTACGAG. As protein: CASGQTNYE. The whole CDR3 sequence is CASGQTNYEQYF.

Notes on this clone: One end of the junction varies from germline; a read error may be responsible. The read ends 3 residues before the CDR3 terminus; that terminus is restored from the germline J gene. The chain carries TRBV15 and TRBJ2-5; a weak D match, TRBD1 (5 bases). CDR1 LNHNV and CDR2 YYDKDF come from the germline V gene (reference sequence). This CDR3 region has 15 residues. The sequenced part of the CDR3 DNA is TGTGCCACCAGCAGAGACCCAGGGTGGCAAGATACC. This encodes CATSRDPGWQDT. The CDR3 as a whole reads CATSRDPGWQDTQYF.

Comment on this clone: The sequenced fragment ends 3 residues before the CDR3 boundary, so the rest is inferred from the germline J gene. V and J are TRBV18 and TRBJ2-2; weak D call: TRBD2 (6 bases). Trimming removed 4 bases at V and 6 bases at J, with 6 bases between. The CDR3 contains 12 residues. CDR1 is KGHSH and CDR2 is LQKENI in the germline V gene. The CDR3 protein is CASSRGAGELFF. The DNA read from the CDR3 is TGTGCCAGCTCACGGGGGGCCGGGGAG.

As concerns this clone: The read terminates 3 residues before the CDR3 end, so the remaining end is supplied by the germline J gene. The rearrangement joins TRBV6-4 to TRBJ1-1, with D maybe TRBD1 (6 bases). The ends were cut back, 2 bases at V and 1 base at J, with 8 bases in the middle. The CDR3 extends over 14 amino acids. Germline loops: CDR1 MRHNA, CDR2 SNTAGT. The CDR3 here is CASSDTDRNTEAFF. Incomplete CDR3 DNA: TGTGCCAGCAGTGACACGGACAGGAACACTGAA.

In regard to this clone: Read coverage stops 3 residues before the CDR3 terminus; the germline J gene supplies the remainder. This chain uses TRBV19 with TRBJ1-1; 12 nucleotides line up with TRBD1. The germline gives CDR1 LNHDA, CDR2 SQIVND (reference sequence). V was pared by 3 bases and J by 0 bases, with 2 bases of the junction left unmatched. The CDR3 totals 16 residues. The CDR3 DNA, read in part, is TGTGCCAGTAGTATGGGGACAGGGGGCCTGAACACTGAA. It translates to CASSMGTGGLNTE. The entire CDR3 protein reads CASSMGTGGLNTEAFF.

A note on this clone: The read ends 3 residues shy of where the CDR3 ends; the end is completed using the germline J gene. V gene TRBV5-1 combines with J gene TRBJ1-6; unclear D gene. Trimming pared 4 bases from V and 8 bases from J, leaving 10 bases between. The length of the CDR3 is 13 residues. Germline V gives CDR1 SGHRS, CDR2 YFSETQ. Incomplete CDR3 DNA: TGCGCCAGCAGCCCGGACGGGGATTCACCC. Translating gives CASSPDGDSP. The complete CDR3 protein is CASSPDGDSPLHF.

Concerning this clone: The read finishes 3 residues shy of the CDR3 end, and the germline J gene is used to complete it. The chain carries TRBV7-9 and TRBJ2-5, with TRBD2 matching 10 bases. In germline, CDR1 is SEHNR, CDR2 FQNEAQ (reference sequence). Germline trimming cut 5 bases from V and 2 bases from J; bases unmatched to any gene: 5. The CDR3 spans 15 residues. CDR3 bases read: TGTGCCAGCAGCCGGACTAGCGGAACTCAAGAGACC. Encoded protein: CASSRTSGTQET. The whole CDR3 protein reads CASSRTSGTQETQYF.

A word on this clone: The read comes to an end 3 residues before the CDR3 does, leaving the germline J gene to fill in the end. This chain uses TRBV2 with TRBJ2-3; 11 positions agree with TRBD2. The V and J ends lost 2 bases and 7 bases, in that order; junction bases with no gene match: 8. The CDR3 extends over 16 amino acids. CDR1 and CDR2 (germline): SNHLY, FYNNEI. The part of the CDR3 DNA that was read is TGTGCCAGCAGTGAATTCGCTAGCGGGAGGCTAAATACG. Residues: CASSEFASGRLNT. The full-length CDR3 reads as CASSEFASGRLNTQYF.

Points on this clone: Read data end 3 residues before the CDR3 end; the end is taken from the germline J gene. The genes are TRBV20-1 and TRBJ2-5, with D possibly matching TRBD2 (5 bases). The CDR3 length is 13 residues. Trimming stripped 2 bases from V and 5 bases from J, with 12 bases between. Germline V lookup: CDR1 DFQATT, CDR2 SNEGSKA (reference sequence). The part of the CDR3 DNA that was read is TGCAGTGCTAGAAAGGGTCGCGGGGAGACC. This translates into CSARKGRGET. Given in full, the CDR3 is CSARKGRGETQYF.